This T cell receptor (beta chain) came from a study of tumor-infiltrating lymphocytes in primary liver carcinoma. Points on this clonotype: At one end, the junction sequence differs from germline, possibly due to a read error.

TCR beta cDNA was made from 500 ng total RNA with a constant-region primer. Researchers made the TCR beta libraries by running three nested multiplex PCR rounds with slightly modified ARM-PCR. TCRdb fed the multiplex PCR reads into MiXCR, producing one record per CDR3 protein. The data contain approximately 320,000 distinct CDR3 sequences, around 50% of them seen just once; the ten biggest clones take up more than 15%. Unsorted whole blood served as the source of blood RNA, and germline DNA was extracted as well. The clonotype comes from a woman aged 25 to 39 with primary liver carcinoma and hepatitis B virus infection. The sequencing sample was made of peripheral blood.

Here the CDR3 DNA reads TGTGCCAGCAGCACAGGGGCAGAGAGCTCCTACGAGCTGTACTTC. This codes for CASSTGAESSYELYF. This rearrangement joins TRBV11-3 to TRBJ2-7; 7 positions agree with TRBD1. CDR1 and CDR2 (germline): SGHNT, YENEEA. The CDR3 runs 15 residues.